The 24 T cell receptor beta chains presented below share a single source sample, sequenced in a study of cytomegalovirus exposure and HLA in healthy donors. It was with 60 Vbeta and 13 Jbeta primers that the PCR ran. The assay was immunoSEQ multiplex PCR, and TCRdb's table has in-frame clones only and misses some. Among about 40,000 clones, 86% were seen once, and the ten largest hold about 10%. Source material: PBMCs. Receptors originate from a middle-aged woman in good health and CMV-seropositive.

The chain has TRBV6-1 and TRBJ2-5; D is undetermined. Germline assignment: CDR1 MNHNS and CDR2 SASEGT. V was trimmed by 4 bases and J by 3 bases, leaving 6 bases between them. This CDR3 is 12 amino acids long. Here the CDR3 reads CASSAREETQYF. The CDR3 nucleotides read TGTGCCAGCAGTGCTCGGGAAGAGACCCAGTACTTC.

This chain links TRBV30 with TRBJ1-1; 7 bases agree with TRBD1. V gave up 1 base and J gave up 10 bases; unmatched junction bases: 12. There are 14 residues in the CDR3. Germline lookup yields CDR1 GTSNPN and CDR2 SVGIG (reference sequence). The CDR3 DNA is TGTGCCTGGAGTGCCACCGACAGGGTTGGAAGAGCTTTCTTT. This encodes CAWSATDRVGRAFF. The full variable domain, completed using reference TRBV30 and TRBJ1-1, is SQTIHQWPATLVQPVGSPLSLECTVEGTSNPNLYWYRQAAGRGLQLLFYSVGIGQISSEVPQNLSASRPQDRQFILSSKKLLLSDSGFYLCAWSATDRVGRAFFGQGTRLTVV.

This clone was counted a single time. The CDR3 region is CASSSPGGGGVQETQYF. The DNA for the CDR3 is TGTGCCAGCAGCTCCCCTGGGGGGGGCGGGGTTCAAGAGACCCAGTACTTC. The rearrangement links TRBV9 to TRBJ2-5; D perhaps matches TRBD2 (7 bases). Trimming removed 4 bases at V and 2 bases at J, with 21 bases between. The CDR3 totals 17 residues. Germline V lookup: CDR1 SGDLS, CDR2 YYNGEE.

The V and J genes are TRBV2 and TRBJ1-1, with TRBD1 matching 8 bases. Germline CDR1 SNHLY, CDR2 FYNNEI. CDR3 size: 13 residues. Losses at the gene ends were 7 bases for V and 2 bases for J; bases not matched to a gene: 3. CDR3 sequence reads: CASMGQANTEAFF. The CDR3 nucleotides read TGTGCCAGCATGGGACAGGCAAACACTGAAGCTTTCTTT.

The chain carries TRBV18 and TRBJ1-2; perhaps TRBD1 as D (6 bases). Germline CDR1 and CDR2: KGHSH and LQKENI. Trimming cost V 5 bases and J 6 bases, with 19 bases left between them. The CDR3 consists of 15 residues. The DNA for the CDR3 is TGTGCCAGCTCAGAGGGGGACCCGGCGGTGAATGGCTACACCTTC. Protein product: CASSEGDPAVNGYTF.

This rearrangement joins TRBV7-2 to TRBJ2-3, with 15 bases that match TRBD2. The CDR3 spans 19 residues. Germline trimming cut 2 bases from V and 2 bases from J; bases unmatched to any gene: 8. The germline gives CDR1 SGHTA, CDR2 FQGNSA. CDR3 nucleotides: TGTGCCAGCAGCTTAACCGGGACTAGCGGGGGGTGGGCCACAGATACGCAGTATTTT. Translation gives CASSLTGTSGGWATDTQYF. Drawing the rest from reference TRBV7-2 and TRBJ2-3, the complete variable domain is GAGVSQSPSNKVTEKGKDVELRCDPISGHTALYWYRQSLGQGLEFLIYFQGNSAPDKSGLPSDRFSAERTGGSVSTLTIQRTQQEDSAVYLCASSLTGTSGGWATDTQYFGPGTRLTVL.

This chain connects TRBV7-7 to TRBJ2-5; 9 nucleotides align to TRBD1. Germline lookup yields CDR1 SSHAT and CDR2 FNYEAQ (reference sequence). Trimming took 5 bases from V and 5 from J; bases not matched to a gene: 9. The CDR3 covers 15 residues. The CDR3 spells CASSPPGQGGETQYF. CDR3 nucleotide sequence: TGTGCCAGCAGCCCACCGGGACAGGGCGGGGAGACCCAGTACTTC.

The chain carries TRBV5-1 and TRBJ1-2; 8 bases fit TRBD1. This CDR3 has 14 residues. Trimming at V came to 5 bases and at J to 7 bases, leaving 10 bases not matched to a gene. Looked up from germline, CDR1 is SGHRS and CDR2 is YFSETQ. This CDR3 is CASSGVRTGSGYTF. CDR3 DNA sequence: TGCGCCAGCAGTGGCGTGCGGACAGGGAGTGGCTACACCTTC.

The gene calls are TRBV2 and TRBJ1-1; D is possibly TRBD1 (6 bases). V gave up 7 bases and J gave up 3 bases, with 12 bases separating them. The CDR3 sequence is 13 residues long. The germline V gene has CDR1 SNHLY and CDR2 FYNNEI. CDR3 coding DNA: TGTGCCAGCAATACAGGGATGGACACTGAAGCTTTCTTT. It specifies CASNTGMDTEAFF.

The chain employs TRBV7-2 and TRBJ2-5, with TRBD2 identical over 9 bases. Trimming removed 5 bases from V and 4 bases from J; junction bases left unmatched: 8. The CDR3 extends over 15 amino acids. The V gene's germline CDR1 is SGHTA and CDR2 FQGNSA. The CDR3, as DNA: TGTGCCAGCAGCCCCCTCAGCGGGGGGTCAGAGACCCAGTACTTC. Protein sequence: CASSPLSGGSETQYF.

The gene calls are TRBV2 and TRBJ1-2; 7 bases fit TRBD1. CDR1 is SNHLY, CDR2 FYNNEI, per germline. With V trimmed by 6 bases and J by 8 bases, 30 bases remained unmatched. This CDR3 contains 20 residues. The CDR3: CASSQYSSWTGNGLADGYTF. CDR3 DNA: TGTGCCAGCAGCCAATATAGCTCATGGACAGGAAACGGCCTCGCGGACGGCTACACCTTC.

In its sample, this clone was seen once. This rearrangement joins TRBV7-6 to TRBJ2-1; D possibly corresponds to TRBD2 (5 bases). The CDR3 contains 15 residues. CDR1 and CDR2 from the germline V gene are SGHVS and FNYEAQ. Trimming removed 2 bases from V and 5 bases from J, with 13 bases in between. The CDR3 nucleotides read TGTGCCAGCAGCTTATCCGGAGGCGGAGACAATGAGCAGTTCTTC. Encoded protein: CASSLSGGGDNEQFF.

This clone was picked up a small number of times. V is TRBV9 and J is TRBJ1-6; TRBD1 matches 10 bases. In germline, CDR1 is SGDLS, CDR2 YYNGEE. This CDR3 region has 15 residues. The trim removed 4 bases at V and 7 bases at J, leaving 5 bases unmatched. CDR3 residues: CASSLADRGNSPLHF. The CDR3 DNA reads as TGTGCCAGCAGCCTAGCGGACAGGGGGAATTCACCCCTCCACTTT.

This chain connects TRBV27 to TRBJ2-3; possible D gene TRBD2, 7 bases. The germline V gene has CDR1 MNHEY and CDR2 SMNVEV (reference sequence). CDR3 length equals 13 residues. Trimming pared 5 bases from V and 13 bases from J, leaving 19 bases between. Written as DNA, the CDR3 is TGTGCCAGCAGTAAACGTTACGGGGGGCGCGAGTATTTT. Protein product: CASSKRYGGREYF.

The chain recombines TRBV7-2 with TRBJ2-7; D perhaps matches TRBD2 (5 bases). V lost 0 bases and J 2 bases, leaving 8 bases between the germline ends. The CDR3 totals 14 residues. The germline gives CDR1 SGHTA, CDR2 FQGNSA. The CDR3 is CASSLARRAYEQYF. The CDR3 bases are TGTGCCAGCAGCTTAGCCAGGCGGGCCTACGAGCAGTACTTC.

On this clone itself: At one of its ends the junction is not consistent with the germline gene, which may arise from a read error. The chain has TRBV19 and TRBJ2-1, with 9 bases matching TRBD2. CDR1 and CDR2 (germline): LNHDA, SQIVND (reference sequence). The CDR3 contains 15 residues. This CDR3 is CASNRGTSPYNEQLF. Here the CDR3 DNA reads TGTGCCAGTAATCGCGGGACTAGCCCTTACAATGAGCAGCTCTTC.

This clone is categorized as medium-sized. The chain uses TRBV4-3 and TRBJ1-4; D unclear. The germline V and J ends were trimmed by 5 bases and 0 bases, with 13 bases remaining between them. CDR3 length: 16 residues. Germline V gives CDR1 LGHNA, CDR2 YSLEER. The CDR3 DNA reads TGCGCCAGCAGCACTCAGGCCAGATCAACTAATGAAAAACTGTTTTTT. It specifies CASSTQARSTNEKLFF.

V gene TRBV6-5 combines with J gene TRBJ1-1; 7 bases match TRBD1. The CDR3 has 13 amino acids. Germline V gene lookup returns CDR1 MNHEY and CDR2 SVGAGI. V shed 8 bases, J shed 4 bases, and the junction held 7 bases outside the gene matches. The CDR3 is CASGDRESTEAFF. The CDR3, as DNA: TGTGCCAGCGGCGACAGGGAGTCCACTGAAGCTTTCTTT.

This rearrangement joins TRBV19 to TRBJ2-5; 11 positions match TRBD1. The CDR3 contains 15 residues. Germline V gene lookup returns CDR1 LNHDA and CDR2 SQIVND (reference sequence). V was clipped by 3 bases and J by 1 base; unmatched bases: 1. The CDR3 nucleotides read TGTGCCAGTAGTATTGGGACAGGGGGCCAAGAGACCCAGTACTTC. Translation gives CASSIGTGGQETQYF.

The V and J genes are TRBV27 and TRBJ2-4; tentatively, D is TRBD1 (6 bases). The CDR3 length is 16 residues. Looked up from germline, CDR1 is MNHEY and CDR2 is SMNVEV (reference sequence). V lost 5 bases to trimming and J lost 0 bases, with 14 bases between them. DNA of the CDR3: TGTGCCAGCAGTCAATCCGGACAGATAGCCAAAAACATTCAGTACTTC. Encoded protein: CASSQSGQIAKNIQYF.

This clone was found once. V gene TRBV19 combines with J gene TRBJ2-7; 8 nucleotides align to TRBD1. Looked up from germline, CDR1 is LNHDA and CDR2 is SQIVND (reference sequence). The CDR3 contains 13 residues. V shed 7 bases, J shed 3 bases, and the junction held 5 bases outside the gene matches. The DNA of the CDR3 is TGTGCCAGTACCTTGACAGGGGTCTACGAGCAGTACTTC. Amino acids: CASTLTGVYEQYF.

This clone occurred once. The CDR3 region is CASSLGEMNTEAFF. For the CDR3, the DNA is TGTGCCAGCAGCTTAGGAGAGATGAACACTGAAGCTTTCTTT. The rearrangement uses TRBV7-9 and TRBJ1-1; D not resolved. This CDR3 has 14 residues. CDR1 is SEHNR and CDR2 is FQNEAQ in the germline V gene (reference sequence). Deletions cut 1 base from V and 0 bases from J, with 6 bases between. The variable domain in full, with the rest retrieved from reference TRBV7-9 and TRBJ1-1, is DTGVSQNPRHKITKRGQNVTFRCDPISEHNRLYWYRQTLGQGPEFLTYFQNEAQLEKSRLLSDRFSAERPKGSFSTLEIQRTEQGDSAMYLCASSLGEMNTEAFFGQGTRLTVV.

This chain uses TRBV10-3 with TRBJ2-1, with 9 bases fitting TRBD2. The junction had 5 bases not matched to a gene; V was cut back by 3 bases and J by 8 bases. CDR1 and CDR2 (germline): ENHRY, SYGVKD. The CDR3 totals 14 residues. CDR3 region: CAISEGTSGYEQFF. The CDR3 nucleotides read TGTGCCATCAGTGAAGGTACTAGCGGGTATGAGCAGTTCTTC.

The V and J genes are TRBV27 and TRBJ2-7; TRBD1 matches 11 bases. This CDR3 comprises 15 residues. Germline trimming cut 4 bases from V and 0 bases from J; bases unmatched to any gene: 2. Germline CDR1 reads MNHEY; CDR2 reads SMNVEV (reference sequence). This chain's CDR3 is CASSSGTGGSYEQYF. The CDR3 nucleotides are TGTGCCAGCAGTTCCGGGACAGGGGGCTCCTACGAGCAGTACTTC.